One and the same sample provided the 8 T cell receptor beta chains below, sequenced in a study of radiation and T cells in renal cell carcinoma. TCRdb's table, derived via immunoSEQ multiplex PCR, lists solely in-frame clones and lacks some. The sample records roughly 45,000 clones, roughly 82% being singletons. As to time point: blood 4 weeks post-SBRT, at nephrectomy. Indicated treatment: 15 Gy SBRT to primary tumor, nephrectomy 4 weeks later. The sample here was blood, taken from a patient whose treatment included radiotherapy and nephrectomy. The receptors were gathered from a woman in her sixties or seventies with renal cell carcinoma.

J is TRBJ2-2 and V is TRBV10-3, with 8 bases matching TRBD2. This CDR3 is 17 amino acids long. V gave up 3 bases and J gave up 4 bases; unmatched junction bases: 10. Germline-derived CDR1 and CDR2 are ENHRY and SYGVKD. This CDR3 reads CAISEERGRPGTGELFF. In nucleotides, the CDR3 is TGTGCCATCAGTGAAGAGCGGGGGAGGCCGGGCACCGGGGAGCTGTTTTTT.

This rearrangement joins TRBV27 to TRBJ1-5; tentatively, D is TRBD1 (5 bases). Germline CDR1 MNHEY, CDR2 SMNVEV (reference sequence). The CDR3 is made up of 14 amino acids. V was shortened by 6 bases and J by 1 base, with 10 bases between the two germline ends. CDR3 sequence: CASRRGGSNQPQHF. The DNA of the CDR3 is TGTGCCAGCAGACGGGGGGGGAGCAATCAGCCCCAGCATTTT.

V usage is TRBV6-1 and J usage is TRBJ1-6, with D uncertain. The CDR3 runs to 13 residues. The germline V gene has CDR1 MNHNS and CDR2 SASEGT. V dropped 0 bases and J dropped 5 bases, with 2 bases sitting between them. The CDR3 is CASSEADNSPLHF. In nucleotides, the CDR3 is TGTGCCAGCAGTGAAGCAGATAATTCACCCCTCCACTTT.

This chain connects TRBV7-3 to TRBJ1-1; no clear D. CDR3 length: 13 residues. Between the trimmed V and J ends, which lost 3 bases and 3 bases, there was a span of 8 bases. In germline, CDR1 is SGHTA, CDR2 FQGTGA. The DNA of the CDR3 is TGTGCCAGCAGCTTGACTATGGACACTGAAGCTTTCTTT. The encoded protein is CASSLTMDTEAFF.

This clone was seen only a few times. The chain couples TRBV14 to TRBJ1-4, with D possibly matching TRBD1 (5 bases). This CDR3 spans 17 amino acids. Germline V gene sequence: CDR1 SGHDN, CDR2 FVKESK. The germline V and J ends were trimmed by 3 bases and 4 bases, with 18 bases remaining between them. This CDR3 is CASSQYQGTRGNEKLFF. CDR3 coding DNA: TGTGCCAGCAGCCAGTACCAGGGTACCCGTGGTAATGAAAAACTGTTTTTT.

This rearrangement joins TRBV7-2 to TRBJ1-5; tentative D call: TRBD1 (5 bases). Germline V gene data show CDR1 as SGHTA and CDR2 as FQGNSA. The CDR3 sequence is 15 residues long. V lost 6 bases, J lost 2 bases, and 14 bases lay in between. This chain's CDR3 is CASRKDTTRNQPQHF. CDR3 in DNA: TGTGCCAGCAGAAAGGACACAACCCGCAATCAGCCCCAGCATTTT.

The V call is TRBV5-6, the J call TRBJ2-3; D unclear. Germline CDR1 SGHDT, CDR2 YYEEEE. The CDR3 is made up of 18 amino acids. Trimming removed 4 bases from V and 4 bases from J, with 25 bases in between. The CDR3 nucleotides read TGTGCCAGCAGCGCTCCGGCGAGGTGGGCTAATAATGCAGATACGCAGTATTTT. Residues: CASSAPARWANNADTQYF.

This chain connects TRBV7-2 to TRBJ1-3; 7 bases agree with TRBD1. V gave up 2 bases and J gave up 2 bases; unmatched junction bases: 6. Germline V gene data show CDR1 as SGHTA and CDR2 as FQGNSA. CDR3 size: 16 residues. The CDR3 here is CASSLRTGATGNTIYF. The CDR3 DNA reads TGTGCCAGCAGCTTACGAACAGGGGCTACTGGAAACACCATATATTTT.